This T cell receptor (beta chain) was identified in a study of blood T cell repertoires in COVID-19 (dated by TCRdb to 2018 to 2021). About the full investigation: The collaborator samples originated in the United States, Italy and Spain and spanned the acute and convalescent phases of COVID-19. The material from the prospective study consisted of cDNA or gDNA derived from T cells, B-cell-depleted T cells, or PBMCs. Subjects who had been exposed to COVID-19, were actively infected with it, or had recovered from it provided the deeply sampled blood TCRbeta repertoires that made up the dataset. A freely available public database, intended as a resource for researchers studying the immune response to SARS-CoV-2, is where the repertoires were released. Samples were obtained from the ongoing ImmuneRACE study (first 160 participants) and from about 1,300 subjects provided by 6 global collaborators. Sample metadata almost always included a de-identified subject ID, COVID-19 status, age in years and sex. HLA class I and class II types, where available, came from metadata supplied by the sample provider rather than from assay-based typing.

To note about this clone: The specificity of this receptor is unknown. Base qualities are not at hand, and no much larger clone is one base apart.

V is pared back by 0 bases and J by 5 bases, with 17 bases lying between the germline termini. Reading from cysteine to phenylalanine, the CDR3 counts 16 amino acids. Only the CDR3 region is kept as DNA, spanning 48 bases read in frame from base 1. CDR1 LGHDT and CDR2 YNNKEL are derived from the germline V gene (reference sequence). The full study reports these points: The amount of clinical and demographic metadata varied by source and participant and was provided uncurated.

TCRbeta CDR3 regions were amplified from genomic DNA using the immunoSEQ Assay, a bias-controlled multiplex PCR. Per the original workflow: Within the assay, amplification of reference gene primers was used to estimate how many nucleated cells each sample contained. To quantify the absolute abundance of each unique TCRbeta CDR3 rearrangement, sequence reads were collapsed and filtered. For each sample, productive Simpson clonality was calculated as the square root of Simpson's diversity index across productive rearrangements. The immuneACCESS repertoire file appears here via TCRdb, limited to in-frame rearrangements. These files lack a portion of the clones; in checked studies, under half of the deficit traces to unresolved V genes, and the cause of the others is not known. The V and J calls and clone size were taken over from that table, and D and trimming were inferred from the DNA. Across this sample there are around 140,000 clones, with approximately 88% seen only once. About 1.3% of the sample comes from the top ten.

Whole blood was collected in K2EDTA tubes by collaborating institutions according to the institutions' own protocols. For TCRbeta analysis, collaborator samples were shipped as frozen whole blood, as isolated PBMCs, or as DNA extracted from either sample type. The sequenced sample consisted of peripheral blood. This TCR came from a man aged 55-75 years with acute or convalescent COVID-19. The chain was built from TRBV3-1 (or the pseudogene TRBV3-2) and TRBJ2-7, and TRBD2 may be the D gene, going by 7 matching bases. The sequence in DNA is TGTGCCAGCAGCCAAGAAAGTTGGGGGGGGGCCCACGAGCAGTACTTC. Its protein reads: CASSQESWGGAHEQYF.